This T cell receptor (beta chain) was documented in a study of T cells in Graves' hyperthyroidism and ophthalmopathy. Amplified TCR beta CDR3 regions came from RNA transcripts. Carried out on the TCR CDR3, a first-round RT-PCR used the HTBI primer set. One entry per CDR3 protein, called by TCRdb with MiXCR from the multiplex PCR reads. The table has 470,000 or so distinct CDR3 sequences, about a fifth seen once. Fresh peripheral blood, 10 ml, yielded the PBMCs. In this sample, this clonotype turned up many times. The CDR3 sequence is 16 residues long. The junction had 9 bases not matched to a gene; V was cut back by 4 bases and J by 5 bases. Germline V gene sequence: CDR1 SGDLS, CDR2 YYNGEE.

The sequenced sample was blood. The chain couples TRBV9 to TRBJ2-3; 11 bases are shared with TRBD2. This TCR was sampled from a man aged 18 to 30 with Graves' hyperthyroidism. The CDR3: CASSYSGGAEGDTQYF. The CDR3 DNA reads as TGTGCCAGCAGCTATAGCGGGGGGGCCGAGGGAGATACGCAGTATTTT. The full variable domain, in which reference TRBV9 and TRBJ2-3 provide the parts outside the CDR3, is DSGVTQTPKHLITATGQRVTLRCSPRSGDLSVYWYQQSLDQGLQFLIQYYNGEERAKGNILERFSAQQFPDLHSELNLSSLELGDSALYFCASSYSGGAEGDTQYFGPGTRLTVL.